The 31 T cell receptor beta chains below come from one sample, sequenced in a study of shared clonotypes between healthy human individuals. Naive CD8 cells lacked CD45RO, underwent positive selection for CCR7 and left out terminally differentiated effector memory CD45RA+ cells. The assay was immunoSEQ multiplex PCR, and TCRdb's table has in-frame clones only and misses some. The table records roughly 2.1 million clones, around 93% of them present only once. Sample: naive CD8+ T cells from PBMCs. The receptor source for this set is a man aged 18-30 years in good health. Some clones in this sample may be carry-over from other donors' samples.

The chain is built from TRBV7-3 and TRBJ2-1, with D maybe TRBD1 (6 bases). V lost 6 bases, J lost 2 bases, and 14 bases lay in between. This CDR3 is 15 amino acids long. Germline V gene sequence: CDR1 SGHTA, CDR2 FQGTGA. CDR3 in amino acids: CASSPGHQPYNEQFF. The DNA for the CDR3 is TGTGCCAGCAGTCCGGGACACCAACCCTACAATGAGCAGTTCTTC.

The rearrangement joins TRBV11-2 to TRBJ1-1; 7 bases are a match to TRBD1. The CDR3 extends over 16 amino acids. The J segment lost 6 bases and the V segment lost 2 bases, leaving 12 bases of the junction unmatched. Germline CDR1 and CDR2: SGHAT and FQNNGV. The CDR3 loop is CASSLSTLTGSPEAFF. CDR3 DNA sequence: TGTGCCAGCAGCTTAAGTACCTTGACAGGGAGCCCTGAAGCTTTCTTT.

The chain has TRBV6-6 and TRBJ1-5; D remains ambiguous. Germline V gene sequence: CDR1 MNHNY, CDR2 SVGAGI (reference sequence). There are 13 residues in the CDR3. V lost 6 bases to trimming and J lost 2 bases, with 8 bases between them. CDR3 DNA: TGTGCCAGCAGACCTAACGGCAATCAGCCCCAGCATTTT. As protein: CASRPNGNQPQHF.

The J gene is TRBJ2-7, the V gene TRBV7-9; D is unresolved. This CDR3 is 14 amino acids long. Trimming cost V 3 bases and J 3 bases, with 12 bases left between them. Germline CDR1 is SEHNR and CDR2 is FQNEAQ (reference sequence). The CDR3 nucleotides are TGTGCCAGCAGCTTCGGTGCCACCAACTACGAGCAGTACTTC. Amino acids: CASSFGATNYEQYF.

V gene TRBV7-9 combines with J gene TRBJ2-3; 8 bases align to TRBD1. The germline gives CDR1 SEHNR, CDR2 FQNEAQ (reference sequence). CDR3 length equals 14 residues. J was trimmed by 4 bases and V by 5 bases; bases with no gene match: 5. The CDR3 DNA sequence: TGTGCCAGCAGCATGCAGACAGGGGCAGATACGCAGTATTTT. Translation: CASSMQTGADTQYF.

The chain joins TRBV28 to TRBJ2-7, with 7 bases identical to TRBD1. CDR3 length: 15 residues. The trim removed 3 bases at V and 3 bases at J, leaving 8 bases unmatched. The V gene's germline CDR1 is MDHEN and CDR2 SYDVKM. The DNA of the CDR3 is TGTGCCAGCAGTTTCGTGTTTCCAGGGGGCTACGAGCAGTACTTC. Amino acids: CASSFVFPGGYEQYF.

This clone is a singleton in its sample. The chain couples TRBV9 to TRBJ1-4; maybe TRBD1 (6 bases). This CDR3 spans 17 amino acids. Per germline, CDR1 SGDLS and CDR2 YYNGEE. Trimming removed 5 bases at V and 2 bases at J, with 19 bases between. The CDR3: CASSPLGGARTNEKLFF. Here the CDR3 DNA reads TGTGCCAGCAGTCCGTTGGGGGGCGCTAGGACTAATGAAAAACTGTTTTTT.

This chain uses TRBV5-6 with TRBJ2-7, with D maybe TRBD2 (6 bases). Trimming stripped 0 bases from V and 3 bases from J, with 10 bases between. The CDR3 has 14 residues. Germline-derived CDR1 and CDR2 are SGHDT and YYEEEE. This CDR3 is CASSLAGDDYEQYF. CDR3 bases: TGTGCCAGCAGCTTGGCGGGAGACGACTACGAGCAGTACTTC.

The chain recombines TRBV5-1 with TRBJ2-7; D is undetermined. V shed 5 bases and J shed 2 bases, with 11 bases lying between them. Germline V gene data show CDR1 as SGHRS and CDR2 as YFSETQ. CDR3 length: 13 residues. The CDR3 nucleotides are TGCGCCAGCAGGACATCAGAAGCCTACGAGCAGTACTTC. This encodes CASRTSEAYEQYF.

This clone occurred a few times. Distinct nucleotide sequences in the sample also encode this CDR3. The rearrangement uses TRBV27 and TRBJ2-3; D is unclear. In germline, CDR1 is MNHEY, CDR2 SMNVEV (reference sequence). V was cut by 2 bases and J by 1 base, with 4 bases left in between. This CDR3 has 13 amino acids. CDR3 sequence: CASSLGGTDTQYF. In nucleotides, the CDR3 is TGTGCCAGCAGTTTAGGTGGCACAGATACGCAGTATTTT.

The chain employs TRBV7-3 and TRBJ2-1, with D perhaps matching TRBD1 (6 bases). CDR1 is SGHTA and CDR2 is FQGTGA in the germline V gene. V lost 10 bases and J lost 9, with 28 bases in between. The CDR3 loop spans 16 amino acids. CDR3 sequence reads: CATSATGSYSLSEQFF. In DNA, the CDR3 is TGTGCCACCTCAGCAACAGGGAGTTATAGTTTAAGTGAGCAGTTCTTC.

The V and J genes are TRBV4-1 and TRBJ2-7; the D gene could be TRBD1 or TRBD2 (5 bases each). CDR3 size: 15 residues. Germline CDR1 and CDR2: MGHRA and YSYEKL. Trimming cost V 4 bases and J 5 bases, with 18 bases left between them. The CDR3 DNA reads as TGCGCCAGCAGCCCGAACTGGGGGAGAGGAAACGAGCAGTACTTC. Translation: CASSPNWGRGNEQYF.

The chain has TRBV7-9 and TRBJ2-7; perhaps TRBD2 as D (5 bases). V gave up 5 bases and J gave up 5 bases, with 10 bases separating them. The CDR3 sequence is 12 residues long. CDR1 and CDR2 from the germline V gene are SEHNR and FQNEAQ (reference sequence). CDR3 DNA sequence: TGTGCCAGCAGCACAGCGGTCCACGAGCAGTACTTC. Translating it yields CASSTAVHEQYF.

This clone came up once. The V and J genes are TRBV6-1 and TRBJ2-7; 11 bases line up with TRBD1. CDR1 is MNHNS, CDR2 SASEGT, per germline. The CDR3 covers 14 residues. Losses at the gene ends were 7 bases for V and 5 bases for J; bases not matched to a gene: 7. For the CDR3, the DNA is TGTGCCAGCAAGGATGGACAGGGGGCCCACGAGCAGTACTTC. It yields the protein CASKDGQGAHEQYF.

V is TRBV4-3 and J is TRBJ2-7; 7 bases are shared with TRBD1. The CDR3 is made up of 15 amino acids. Germline CDR1 LGHNA, CDR2 YSLEER. Unmatched junction bases numbered 10, after V lost 4 bases and J lost 4 bases. Here the CDR3 DNA reads TGCGCCAGCAGCCCCTCGATACAGGGGCCTTACGAGCAGTACTTC. Amino acids: CASSPSIQGPYEQYF.

V usage is TRBV7-6 and J usage is TRBJ2-1; 7 bases are shared with TRBD2. V lost 3 bases and J lost 3; bases outside the gene matches: 8. The germline V gene has CDR1 SGHVS and CDR2 FNYEAQ. The CDR3 has 16 residues. The CDR3 nucleotides are TGTGCCAGCAGCTTTATTCTAGCGGAAGACTACAATGAGCAGTTCTTC. This codes for CASSFILAEDYNEQFF.

The V gene is TRBV5-6, the J gene TRBJ2-7; D not resolved. Looked up from germline, CDR1 is SGHDT and CDR2 is YYEEEE. The length of the CDR3 is 12 residues. Trimming shortened V by 4 bases and J by 4 bases, and 9 bases separated the two germline ends. The CDR3 sequence is CASSGDGYEQYF. The CDR3 region has the DNA TGTGCCAGCAGCGGAGATGGTTACGAGCAGTACTTC. The complete variable domain, with remaining parts taken from reference TRBV5-6 and TRBJ2-7, reads DAGVTQSPTHLIKTRGQQVTLRCSPKSGHDTVSWYQQALGQGPQFIFQYYEEEERQRGNFPDRFSGHQFPNYSSELNVNALLLGDSALYLCASSGDGYEQYFGPGTRLTVT.

This chain connects TRBV9 to TRBJ1-1; TRBD1 aligns across 8 bases. The germline V gene encodes CDR1 SGDLS and CDR2 YYNGEE. The trim removed 7 bases at V and 5 bases at J, leaving 4 bases unmatched. The CDR3 runs to 12 residues. The CDR3 DNA follows: TGTGCCAGCCAGGGGGCGCGGACTGAAGCTTTCTTT. Translation: CASQGARTEAFF.

The chain couples TRBV27 to TRBJ1-2, with TRBD1 as a possible D gene (6 bases). The V end lost 4 bases, the J end lost 4 bases, and 19 bases lay between the germline ends. Germline CDR1 and CDR2: MNHEY and SMNVEV (reference sequence). CDR3 size: 16 residues. Written as DNA, the CDR3 is TGTGCCAGCAGTTCAACGCTGGACAGAGGCTTCTATGGCTACACCTTC. Translation gives CASSSTLDRGFYGYTF.

V and J are TRBV30 and TRBJ2-6; tentatively, D is TRBD1 or TRBD2 (6 bases each). Germline V gene sequence: CDR1 GTSNPN, CDR2 SVGIG (reference sequence). Trimming cost V 4 bases and J 2 bases, with 24 bases left between them. This CDR3 is 19 amino acids long. The CDR3 region is CAWNRIVGGAFTGANVLTF. DNA of the CDR3: TGTGCCTGGAATCGGATCGTGGGGGGCGCGTTTACTGGGGCCAACGTCCTGACTTTC.

The rearrangement uses TRBV28 and TRBJ2-7, with 7 bases identical to TRBD1. With 4 bases clipped from V and 6 bases from J, the junction kept 12 bases outside the gene matches. The CDR3 runs to 15 residues. Germline assignment: CDR1 MDHEN and CDR2 SYDVKM. CDR3 DNA: TGTGCCAGCAGTTACGGGACAGCTCTTTTTGGCGAGCAGTACTTC. The encoded protein is CASSYGTALFGEQYF.

V usage is TRBV11-1 and J usage is TRBJ2-1, with 10 bases identical to TRBD2. The ends lost 2 bases at V and 7 bases at J; junction bases unmatched: 5. The CDR3 has 15 amino acids. Germline V lookup: CDR1 SGHAT, CDR2 FQDESV (reference sequence). In DNA, the CDR3 is TGTGCCAGCAGCTTATCTAGCGGGAGTGGGAATGAGCAGTTCTTC. The encoded protein is CASSLSSGSGNEQFF.

CDR3 sequence: CASSFLGLRTGELFF. The CDR3, as DNA: TGTGCCAGCAGCTTCCTAGGTTTAAGGACCGGGGAGCTGTTTTTT. The chain links TRBV7-2 to TRBJ2-2; the D is unclear. The CDR3 consists of 15 residues. Germline V gene sequence: CDR1 SGHTA, CDR2 FQGNSA. Trimming removed 3 bases at V and 5 bases at J, with 13 bases between.

This chain joins TRBV12-5 and TRBJ2-1; no clear D gene. V lost 6 bases and J lost 8, with 8 bases in between. The CDR3 is made up of 11 amino acids. CDR1 is LGHNT and CDR2 is FRNRAP in the germline V gene. Written as DNA, the CDR3 is TGTGCTAGTGGCCTTAAGCATGAGCAGTTCTTC. Its translation: CASGLKHEQFF.

This clone was observed once. The chain recombines TRBV7-9 with TRBJ1-1; tentatively, D is TRBD1 (5 bases). The CDR3 loop spans 15 amino acids. The V end lost 5 bases, the J end lost 0 bases, and 13 bases lay between the germline ends. Per the germline V gene, CDR1 is SEHNR and CDR2 is FQNEAQ (reference sequence). In DNA, the CDR3 is TGTGCCAGCAGCCCCAAAGGGGCATTGAACACTGAAGCTTTCTTT. Amino acids: CASSPKGALNTEAFF.

The chain carries TRBV11-3 and TRBJ1-2, with 10 bases that match TRBD1. The CDR3 extends over 19 amino acids. J lost 8 bases, V lost 4 bases, and 22 bases had no gene match. Looked up from germline, CDR1 is SGHNT and CDR2 is YENEEA. CDR3 in DNA: TGTGCCAGCAGCTCGAATAACCGGGACAGGGGCCCGGTCCGTCGAGGCTACACCTTC. Protein: CASSSNNRDRGPVRRGYTF.

Comment on this clone: At the DNA level, this CDR3 is encoded by other sequences in the same sample as well. The gene calls are TRBV9 and TRBJ2-1; D remains unclear. Looked up from germline, CDR1 is SGDLS and CDR2 is YYNGEE. This CDR3 spans 12 amino acids. Trimming stripped 5 bases from V and 5 bases from J, with 8 bases between. In DNA, the CDR3 is TGTGCCAGCAGTCCCCCTAACAATGAGCAGTTCTTC. This gives the protein CASSPPNNEQFF.

In this sample, this clone turned up once. The chain joins TRBV28 to TRBJ1-2; D unclear. Trimming left V 3 bases short and J 6 bases short, with 11 bases between. Germline values: CDR1 MDHEN, CDR2 SYDVKM. The CDR3 totals 13 residues. In DNA form, the CDR3 reads TGTGCCAGCAGTTTTATGGTATTGGATGGCTACACCTTC. Its protein is CASSFMVLDGYTF.

The CDR3 protein is CASTAGKETQYF. The CDR3 DNA reads as TGTGCCAGTACAGCGGGAAAAGAGACCCAGTACTTC. V usage is TRBV7-9 and J usage is TRBJ2-5; 7 bases fit TRBD2. The CDR3 extends over 12 amino acids. The V gene's germline CDR1 is SEHNR and CDR2 FQNEAQ (reference sequence). J lost 3 bases, V lost 9 bases, and 4 bases had no gene match.

V and J are TRBV28 and TRBJ2-3, with TRBD2 matching 11 bases. CDR1 is MDHEN and CDR2 is SYDVKM in the germline V gene. Germline trimming cut 2 bases from V and 5 bases from J; bases unmatched to any gene: 15. The CDR3 has 19 residues. CDR3 region: CASSLSLVLAGALGDTQYF. In DNA form, the CDR3 reads TGTGCCAGCAGTTTAAGTCTTGTACTAGCGGGAGCCTTGGGAGATACGCAGTATTTT.

The V call is TRBV29-1, the J call TRBJ1-2; D unclear. This CDR3 contains 14 residues. Per the germline V gene, CDR1 is SQVTM and CDR2 is ANQGSEA. V dropped 3 bases and J dropped 10 bases, with 21 bases sitting between them. The CDR3, as DNA: TGCAGCGTTGACCGGTTGCCAGGATCACACGACTACACCTTC. Amino acid sequence: CSVDRLPGSHDYTF. The full variable domain, rest sourced from reference TRBV29-1 and TRBJ1-2, is SAVISQKPSRDICQRGTSLTIQCQVDSQVTMMFWYRQQPGQSLTLIATANQGSEATYESGFVIDKFPISRPNLTFSTLTVSNMSPEDSSIYLCSVDRLPGSHDYTFGSGTRLTVV.